These 16 T cell receptor beta chains share one sample of origin, sequenced in a study of molecular identifiers for immune sequencing clone quantification. MiXCR, applied by TCRdb to the PCR reads, yields one record per CDR3 protein. The sample consists of some 580,000 distinct CDR3 sequences, about 25% of them appearing once. The sample was naive CD8+ T cells from blood, with Jurkat cell RNA spiked in. The subset here: FACS-sorted CD8+CD4-CCR7+CD45RA+ naive T cells. The source is a human donor in good health. Some libraries in this study had Jurkat cell RNA spiked in.

This clonotype was counted only a few times. V and J are TRBV12-3 or TRBV12-4 and TRBJ2-2; a possible D gene is TRBD2 (7 bases). Trimming pared 9 bases from V and 5 bases from J, leaving 19 bases between. The CDR3 is 15 residues long. The CDR3 DNA is TGTGCCAGTGCCCCCGGGGGGCCTTATACCGGGGAGCTGTTTTTT. Translation gives CASAPGGPYTGELFF.

There are a few counts of this clonotype. The rearrangement joins TRBV30 to TRBJ2-2, with D uncertain. Germline loops: CDR1 GTSNPN, CDR2 SVGIG (reference sequence). The V end was cut by 0 bases, the J end by 0 bases, with 5 bases between. This CDR3 is 14 amino acids long. The CDR3 loop reads CAWSVLSNTGELFF. DNA of the CDR3: TGTGCCTGGAGTGTTTTATCGAACACCGGGGAGCTGTTTTTT.

In regard to this clonotype: Possible read error: a much larger clone is one base away. As the CDR3 is not closed by the conserved phenylalanine or tryptophan, this likely results from a read error. This rearrangement joins TRBV6-5 to TRBJ2-5; TRBD2 matches 7 bases. CDR3 size: 15 residues. J was trimmed by 5 bases and V by 0 bases; bases with no gene match: 6. Germline loops: CDR1 MNHEY, CDR2 SVGAGI. The CDR3 loop is CASSYSGGSRETQYS. CDR3 in DNA: TGTGCCAGCAGTTACTCGGGCGGGAGCCGGGAGACCCAGTACTCC.

Concerning this clonotype itself: The junction does not match germline at one end; this may be a read error. V usage is TRBV19 and J usage is TRBJ1-5, with D possibly matching TRBD1 (6 bases). The germline V gene encodes CDR1 LNHDA and CDR2 SQIVND (reference sequence). The CDR3 runs 16 residues. CDR3 region: CASSIVAGALDQPRHF. CDR3 nucleotides: TGTGCCAGTAGTATAGTAGCAGGGGCGCTGGATCAGCCCCGGCATTTT. Together with reference TRBV19 and TRBJ1-5, the CDR3 gives the full variable domain: DGGITQSPKYLFRKEGQNVTLSCEQNLNHDAMYWYRQDPGQGLRLIYYSQIVNDFQKGDIAEGYSVSREKKESFPLTVTSAQKNPTAFYLCASSIVAGALDQPRHFGDGTRLSIL.

The rearrangement uses TRBV4-1 and TRBJ2-4; D unresolved. CDR3 size: 19 residues. Germline-derived CDR1 and CDR2 are MGHRA and YSYEKL. Trimming removed 1 base from V and 0 bases from J, with 19 bases in between. CDR3 bases: TGCGCCAGCAGCCAAGGGTCCCACCGGGCCTCCCTAGCCAAAAACATTCAGTACTTC. This sequence encodes CASSQGSHRASLAKNIQYF.

The genes are TRBV4-1 and TRBJ2-7, with D perhaps matching TRBD1 or TRBD2 (5 bases each). CDR1 and CDR2 from the germline V gene are MGHRA and YSYEKL. The length of the CDR3 is 16 residues. Trimming left V 0 bases short and J 7 bases short, with 19 bases between. In DNA form, the CDR3 reads TGCGCCAGCAGCCAAGATTCGAGGGTAGGGGTGGAAGAGCAGTACTTC. Its translation: CASSQDSRVGVEEQYF.

This clonotype was detected ten times or more. This chain connects TRBV29-1 to TRBJ1-2, with D unclear. Germline V gives CDR1 SQVTM, CDR2 ANQGSEA. V was clipped by 1 base and J by 3 bases, with 6 bases between them. The CDR3 sequence is 12 residues long. The CDR3 here is CSVEGRYYGYTF. DNA for the CDR3: TGCAGCGTTGAAGGAAGGTACTATGGCTACACCTTC.

V and J are TRBV28 and TRBJ2-7; 10 bases agree with TRBD2. Germline V gene sequence: CDR1 MDHEN, CDR2 SYDVKM. The V segment lost 6 bases and the J segment 0 bases; nucleotides outside the gene matches: 8. The CDR3 consists of 16 residues. The CDR3 region has the DNA TGTGCCAGCAGCTCAAGGTGGACTAGCGGCTCCTACGAGCAGTACTTC. Its translation: CASSSRWTSGSYEQYF.

Ten or more counts support this clonotype. V and J are TRBV7-9 and TRBJ1-1; no clear D gene. V gave up 5 bases and J gave up 4 bases, with 14 bases separating them. Germline CDR1 and CDR2: SEHNR and FQNEAQ (reference sequence). The CDR3 is made up of 14 amino acids. The CDR3 bases are TGTGCCAGCAGCCTCCCTAGGGAGGGCACTGAAGCTTTCTTT. It yields the protein CASSLPREGTEAFF.

Concerning this clonotype: The junction differs from germline at one of its ends, possibly a read error. The rearrangement uses TRBV2 and TRBJ1-6, with D perhaps matching TRBD1 (6 bases). Germline V CDR1 and CDR2: SNHLY, FYNNEI. The CDR3 is made up of 13 amino acids. The chain's CDR3 is CAREGGRNSHLNF. The DNA for the CDR3 is TGTGCCAGGGAAGGGGGTCGTAATTCACACCTCAACTTT.

As concerns this clonotype: A clone one base away is much larger, so this may be a read error. The chain combines TRBV7-6 with TRBJ1-4; 8 nucleotides align to TRBD1. CDR1 and CDR2 from the germline V gene are SGHVS and FNYEAQ. The CDR3 loop spans 15 amino acids. The CDR3 DNA is TGTGCCAGCAGCTTCGACATGGACAGGGAAGTAAAACTGTCTTTT. Translating it yields CASSFDMDREVKLSF.

As regards this clonotype: A read error may explain this, as a much larger clone is one base away. The missing conserved phenylalanine or tryptophan at the end of this CDR3 makes a read error likely. The chain links TRBV28 to TRBJ2-3, with 9 nucleotides matching TRBD1. J lost 4 bases, V lost 5 bases, and 1 base had no gene match. The CDR3 totals 13 residues. Per the germline V gene, CDR1 is MDHEN and CDR2 is SYDVKM. The CDR3 spells CASSDRGSDTQYL. The DNA of the CDR3 is TGTGCCAGCAGTGACAGGGGGTCAGATACGCAGTATTTA.

The table lists this clonotype with a few counts. The J gene is TRBJ2-7, the V gene TRBV27, with D possibly being TRBD2 (5 bases). CDR3 length: 14 residues. Germline V gene sequence: CDR1 MNHEY, CDR2 SMNVEV (reference sequence). The germline V and J ends were trimmed by 3 bases and 0 bases, with 9 bases remaining between them. CDR3 DNA sequence: TGTGCCAGCAGTTTGTGGACTGACTCCTACGAGCAGTACTTC. Residues: CASSLWTDSYEQYF.

This clonotype was observed many times. CDR3 amino acids: CASSPREGGELFF. For the CDR3, the DNA is TGCGCCAGCAGCCCACGGGAGGGCGGGGAGCTGTTTTTT. This chain links TRBV4-3 with TRBJ2-2; 8 nucleotides line up with TRBD2. Trimming cost V 4 bases and J 7 bases; bases outside gene matches: 2. Germline V CDR1 and CDR2: LGHNA, YSLEER. The CDR3 consists of 13 residues.

CDR3 nucleotides: TGTGCCAGCCGCCCTGGGGGGGGATATGGCAATGAGCAGTTCTTC. Translating it yields CASRPGGGYGNEQFF. This chain links TRBV7-2 with TRBJ2-1; 7 bases align to TRBD2. Germline CDR1 SGHTA, CDR2 FQGNSA. V gave up 8 bases and J gave up 6 bases; unmatched junction bases: 13. The CDR3 extends over 15 amino acids. The full variable domain, its missing parts supplied by reference TRBV7-2 and TRBJ2-1, is GAGVSQSPSNKVTEKGKDVELRCDPISGHTALYWYRQSLGQGLEFLIYFQGNSAPDKSGLPSDRFSAERTGGSVSTLTIQRTQQEDSAVYLCASRPGGGYGNEQFFGPGTRLTVL.

Notes on this clonotype: Possible read error: a much larger clone is one base away. As the CDR3 is not closed by the conserved phenylalanine or tryptophan, this likely results from a read error. The chain employs TRBV20-1 and TRBJ2-7; D is perhaps TRBD1 (5 bases). The CDR3 loop spans 14 amino acids. CDR1 is DFQATT, CDR2 SNEGSKA, per germline (reference sequence). V gave up 0 bases and J gave up 0 bases, with 9 bases separating them. CDR3 residues: CSARDHRSSYEQYC. For the CDR3, the DNA is TGCAGTGCTAGAGATCACAGGAGCTCCTACGAGCAGTACTGC.